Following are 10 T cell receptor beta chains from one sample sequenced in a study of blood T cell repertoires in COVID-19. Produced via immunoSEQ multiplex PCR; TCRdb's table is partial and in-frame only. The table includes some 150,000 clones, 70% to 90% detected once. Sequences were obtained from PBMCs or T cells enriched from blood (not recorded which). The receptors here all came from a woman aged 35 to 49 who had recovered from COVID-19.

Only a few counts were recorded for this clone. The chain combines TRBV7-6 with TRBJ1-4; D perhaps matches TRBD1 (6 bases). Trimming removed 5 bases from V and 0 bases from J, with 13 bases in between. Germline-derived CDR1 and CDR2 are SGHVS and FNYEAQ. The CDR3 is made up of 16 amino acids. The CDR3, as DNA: TGTGCCAGCAGCCGACGGGGGGGCGCAACTAATGAAAAACTGTTTTTT. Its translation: CASSRRGGATNEKLFF.

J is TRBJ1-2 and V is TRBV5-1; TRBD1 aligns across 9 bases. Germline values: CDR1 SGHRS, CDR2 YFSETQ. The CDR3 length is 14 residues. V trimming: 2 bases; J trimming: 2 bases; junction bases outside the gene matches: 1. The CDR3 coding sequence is TGCGCCAGCAGCTTTACAGGGGGCAACTATGGCTACACCTTC. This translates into CASSFTGGNYGYTF.

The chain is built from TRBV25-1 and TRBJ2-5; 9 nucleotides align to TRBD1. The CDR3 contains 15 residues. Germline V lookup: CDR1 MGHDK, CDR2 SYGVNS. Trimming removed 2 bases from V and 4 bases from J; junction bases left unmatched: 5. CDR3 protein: CASSERGTGPETQYF. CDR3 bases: TGTGCCAGCAGTGAAAGGGGGACAGGGCCAGAGACCCAGTACTTC.

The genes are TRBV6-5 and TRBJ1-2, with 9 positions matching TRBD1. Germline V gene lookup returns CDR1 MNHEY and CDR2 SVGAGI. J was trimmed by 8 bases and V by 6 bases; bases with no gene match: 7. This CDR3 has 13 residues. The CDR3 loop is CASRTQGAGGYTF. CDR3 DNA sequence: TGTGCCAGCAGAACACAGGGGGCGGGGGGCTACACCTTC.

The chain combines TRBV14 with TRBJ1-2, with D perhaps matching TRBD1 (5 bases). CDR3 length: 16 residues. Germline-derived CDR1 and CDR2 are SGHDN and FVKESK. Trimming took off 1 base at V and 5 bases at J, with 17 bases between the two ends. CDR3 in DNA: TGTGCCAGCAGCCAAGTGGGCAGGGAATTGGCTTATGGCTACACCTTC. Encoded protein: CASSQVGRELAYGYTF.

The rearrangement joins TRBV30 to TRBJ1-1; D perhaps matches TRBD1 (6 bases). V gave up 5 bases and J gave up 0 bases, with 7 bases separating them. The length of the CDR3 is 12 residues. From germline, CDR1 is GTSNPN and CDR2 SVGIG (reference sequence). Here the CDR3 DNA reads TGTGCCTGGGGGACAATGAACACTGAAGCTTTCTTT. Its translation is CAWGTMNTEAFF.

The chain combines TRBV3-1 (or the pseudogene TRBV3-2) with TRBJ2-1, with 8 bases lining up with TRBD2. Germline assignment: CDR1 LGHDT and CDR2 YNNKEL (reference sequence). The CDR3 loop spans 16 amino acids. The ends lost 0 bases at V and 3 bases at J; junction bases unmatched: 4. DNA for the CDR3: TGTGCCAGCAGCCAAGATGCGGGGGGTCTCTACAATGAGCAGTTCTTC. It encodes CASSQDAGGLYNEQFF.

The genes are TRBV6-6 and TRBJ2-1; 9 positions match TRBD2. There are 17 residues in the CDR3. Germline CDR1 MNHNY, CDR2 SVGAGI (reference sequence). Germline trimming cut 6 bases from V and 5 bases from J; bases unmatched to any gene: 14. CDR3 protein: CASSRIPAGGPNNEQFF. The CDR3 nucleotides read TGTGCCAGCAGCCGAATCCCTGCGGGGGGGCCAAACAATGAGCAGTTCTTC.

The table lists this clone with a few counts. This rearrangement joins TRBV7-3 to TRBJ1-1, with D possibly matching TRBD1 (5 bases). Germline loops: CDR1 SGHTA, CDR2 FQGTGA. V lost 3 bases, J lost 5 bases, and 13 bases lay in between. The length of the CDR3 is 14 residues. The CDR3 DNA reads TGTGCCAGCAGCTTGGAAGGGGATAGGACTGAAGCTTTCTTT. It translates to CASSLEGDRTEAFF.

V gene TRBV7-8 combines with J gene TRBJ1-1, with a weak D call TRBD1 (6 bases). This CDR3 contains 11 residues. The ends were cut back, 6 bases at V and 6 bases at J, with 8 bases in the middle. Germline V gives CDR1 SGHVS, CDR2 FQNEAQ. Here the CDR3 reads CASRTGPEAFF. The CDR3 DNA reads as TGTGCCAGCAGAACAGGGCCTGAAGCTTTCTTT.